A selection of T cell receptor beta chains follows, all from one sample in a study of blood T cell repertoires in COVID-19. Some clones are missing from TCRdb's copy, which holds only in-frame ones; the method was immunoSEQ multiplex PCR. The sample carries fewer than 65,000 clones, approximately 87% recorded once. The sample comprised peripheral blood. Receptor source: a man between 60 and 75 years old with acute or convalescent COVID-19. The conserved cysteine and the conserved F or W are not part of the CDR3 here.

j_gene,v_gene,CDR3aa
TRBJ2-6,TRBV12-3/TRBV12-4,ASKRSGANVLT
TRBJ1-2,TRBV12-3/TRBV12-4,ASSSTDNYGYT
TRBJ1-1,TRBV29-1,SVEPDRASGAF
TRBJ2-7,TRBV6-5,ASAPGQGASYEQY
TRBJ1-1,TRBV18,ASSAPQAAAF
TRBJ2-3,TRBV9,ASSVEGGGSTDTQY
TRBJ1-6,TRBV30,AWNQAMTLH
TRBJ1-1,TRBV27,ASSKTGSEAF
TRBJ2-1,TRBV5-1,ASSGTGDSYNEQF
TRBJ1-4,TRBV7-6,ASSLGGDRNEKLF
TRBJ2-1,TRBV7-2,ASSRESLRGWEQF
TRBJ1-1,TRBV2,ASMLVGEGAEAF
TRBJ2-1,TRBV10-3,AISVQAGGTYNEQF
TRBJ1-3,TRBV10-3,AISGYSAGQGLLSGNTIY
TRBJ1-2,TRBV19,ASRRPDSNLYGYT
TRBJ1-2,TRBV2,ASMTLQSQNYGYT
TRBJ1-4,TRBV2,ASSPWRETNEKLF
TRBJ1-1,TRBV5-1,ASRFSGNTEAF
TRBJ1-2,TRBV29-1,SVAHQGDYGYT
TRBJ1-4,TRBV27,ASSLWGQLGNEKLF
TRBJ2-3,TRBV19,ASSADRAVTDTQY
TRBJ2-3,TRBV27,ASIPTRAGGRTQY
TRBJ2-7,TRBV3-1/TRBV3-2,ASSQGERGTGEQY
TRBJ1-1,TRBV11-2,ASSFDRKRSEAF
TRBJ2-7,TRBV27,ASSFRGGDYEQY
TRBJ1-5,TRBV6-1,ASSEAAVTQH
TRBJ2-1,TRBV3-1/TRBV3-2,ARRRLAGGPLLNWNEQF
TRBJ1-1,TRBV18,ASSEDLNTEAF
TRBJ2-3,TRBV7-2,ASRPGYTGTDTQY